The clone carrying this T cell receptor (beta chain) was found a few times. The antigen is not known. These data come from a study of CD8+ T cells in alopecia areata. The CDR3 consists of 16 residues. The germline CDR1 and CDR2 sequences are SGHAT and FQNNGV. With V trimmed by 4 bases and J by 4 bases, 11 bases remained unmatched. Study-level results: Researchers report lesional scalp, most notably alopecia totalis/universalis, outstripped normal scalp in clonality.

cDNA reverse transcribed from extracted RNA served as the sequencing template. Profiled with immunoSEQ multiplex PCR; TCRdb holds only in-frame clones, not every one. Of some 110,000 clones in the sample, less than 45% were seen once. The TCR was taken from a human donor with alopecia areata. The rearrangement uses TRBV11-2 and TRBJ1-2; 8 nucleotides line up with TRBD1. Specimen: CD4+ T cells sorted from blood. CDR3 region: CASSSLQGDTSYGYTF. The CDR3 nucleotides read TGTGCCAGCAGCTCCTTACAGGGGGATACGAGCTATGGCTACACCTTC.